The 22 T cell receptor beta chains presented below share a single source sample, sequenced in a study of vaccination and CD4 T cells after COVID-19. Once obtained from cultured CD4+ T cells, the DNA was sequenced using the Oncomine TCR Beta short-read assay. TCRdb passed the PCR reads through MiXCR, listing each CDR3 protein once. The table includes roughly 14,000 distinct CDR3 sequences, about 33% detected once. Described treatment: roughly 10-day PBMC culture with coronavirus spike peptide pools or control peptides (ViraFEST assay). Antigen specificity for these receptors is unknown. The material was CD4+ T cells from blood, cultured in vitro, obtained after SARS-CoV-2 vaccination. The source is a human donor who had recovered from COVID-19.

This chain joins TRBV7-2 and TRBJ2-7; tentative D call: TRBD2 (6 bases). Germline CDR1 and CDR2: SGHTA and FQGNSA. Trimming took off 2 bases at V and 6 bases at J, with 8 bases between the two ends. The CDR3 consists of 12 residues. CDR3: CASSLWGVEQYF. In nucleotides, the CDR3 is TGTGCCAGCAGCTTATGGGGGGTCGAGCAGTACTTC.

Of note for this clonotype: The junction shows a germline mismatch at one end, possibly a read error. This chain joins TRBV24-1 and TRBJ1-1, with D unclear. Looked up from germline, CDR1 is KGHDR and CDR2 is SFDVKD. The CDR3 covers 14 residues. The CDR3 coding sequence is TGTACCACCAGTGACCCGACAATGAACACTGAAGCTTTCTTT. Its protein product is CTTSDPTMNTEAFF.

The chain couples TRBV6-2 or TRBV6-3 to TRBJ2-7, with 11 bases fitting TRBD2. The germline CDR1 and CDR2 sequences are MNHEY and SVGEGT. The CDR3 has 15 amino acids. V shed 0 bases and J 11 bases; nucleotides not matched to a gene: 9. CDR3 amino acids: CASSYSGTSGSREYF. In DNA, the CDR3 is TGTGCCAGCAGTTACTCCGGGACTAGCGGTTCTAGGGAGTACTTC.

The chain employs TRBV19 and TRBJ1-4; perhaps TRBD1 as D (5 bases). The CDR3 has 16 amino acids. Germline values: CDR1 LNHDA, CDR2 SQIVND (reference sequence). Trimming took off 7 bases at V and 0 bases at J, with 15 bases between the two ends. CDR3 protein: CASTYRRGPTNEKLFF. The CDR3, as DNA: TGTGCCAGTACTTACCGGCGGGGACCAACTAATGAAAAACTGTTTTTT.

The rearrangement joins TRBV2 to TRBJ2-1, with a possible D match to TRBD1 (6 bases). The germline CDR1 and CDR2 sequences are SNHLY and FYNNEI. Trimming took 9 bases from V and 3 from J, leaving 18 bases between them. This CDR3 is built from 15 residues. This CDR3 reads CARGIQGKSYNEQFF. The CDR3, as DNA: TGTGCCAGGGGGATACAGGGAAAAAGCTACAATGAGCAGTTCTTC.

A few counts support this clonotype. The CDR3: CASSLVVYGYTF. The CDR3 DNA reads as TGTGCCAGCAGCTTAGTAGTCTATGGCTACACCTTC. The chain is built from TRBV7-2 and TRBJ1-2; D call uncertain. This CDR3 has 12 amino acids. Deletions cut 1 base from V and 4 bases from J, with 4 bases between. Germline CDR1 reads SGHTA; CDR2 reads FQGNSA.

The gene calls are TRBV28 and TRBJ2-5, with 8 positions matching TRBD2. Trimming took 6 bases from V and 5 from J; bases not matched to a gene: 17. CDR3 length equals 17 residues. Per germline, CDR1 MDHEN and CDR2 SYDVKM. The CDR3 spells CASSSGSGGSLGETQYF. In nucleotides, the CDR3 is TGTGCCAGCAGCTCCGGGTCGGGGGGGTCGCTGGGGGAGACCCAGTACTTC.

This rearrangement joins TRBV11-2 to TRBJ1-2; D is undetermined. Germline lookup yields CDR1 SGHAT and CDR2 FQNNGV. V was pared by 3 bases and J by 7 bases, with 12 bases between. CDR3 length: 13 residues. CDR3 bases: TGTGCCAGCAGCTTGTTGTCAGGCGGTGGCTACACCTTC. Translation gives CASSLLSGGGYTF.

This clonotype appeared a few times. The CDR3 loop reads CASSFDTTGGSPLHF. The CDR3 DNA follows: TGCGCCAGCAGCTTTGACACAACGGGTGGATCACCCCTCCACTTT. The chain uses TRBV5-1 and TRBJ1-6; D not certain. V lost 2 bases and J 10 bases, leaving 16 bases between the germline ends. Per the germline V gene, CDR1 is SGHRS and CDR2 is YFSETQ. This CDR3 has 15 amino acids.

In its sample, this clonotype was seen a few times. The chain links TRBV11-3 to TRBJ1-2; D gene uncertain. The V gene lost 3 bases and the J gene lost 5 bases, with 19 bases spanning the gap. The CDR3 contains 16 residues. The germline V gene has CDR1 SGHNT and CDR2 YENEEA. DNA for the CDR3: TGTGCCAGCAGCTTGCGCCGAGGTCGGCGGGAATATGGCTACACCTTC. As protein: CASSLRRGRREYGYTF. Full variable domain (remainder filled in from reference TRBV11-3 and TRBJ1-2): EAGVVQSPRYKIIEKKQPVAFWCNPISGHNTLYWYLQNLGQGPELLIRYENEEAVDDSQLPKDRFSAERLKGVDSTLKIQPAELGDSAVYLCASSLRRGRREYGYTFGSGTRLTVV.

V gene TRBV28 combines with J gene TRBJ2-1, with TRBD2 identical over 9 bases. There are 17 residues in the CDR3. Germline V gene sequence: CDR1 MDHEN, CDR2 SYDVKM. Unmatched junction bases numbered 7, after V lost 2 bases and J lost 2 bases. CDR3 loop: CASSLGGTSRAYNEQFF. Written as DNA, the CDR3 is TGTGCCAGCAGTTTAGGGGGGACTAGCCGAGCCTACAATGAGCAGTTCTTC.

This clonotype was picked up a small number of times. This rearrangement joins TRBV7-2 to TRBJ2-7, with D perhaps TRBD2 (5 bases). Trimming removed 1 base at V and 3 bases at J, with 7 bases between. The CDR3 covers 13 residues. CDR1 and CDR2 (germline): SGHTA, FQGNSA. CDR3 sequence reads: CASSLGERYEQYF. The CDR3 DNA reads as TGTGCCAGCAGCTTAGGGGAGCGCTACGAGCAGTACTTC.

V and J are TRBV20-1 and TRBJ2-7; 9 bases line up with TRBD1. The CDR3 extends over 16 amino acids. CDR1 is DFQATT and CDR2 is SNEGSKA in the germline V gene (reference sequence). V was pared by 1 base and J by 3 bases, with 10 bases of the junction left unmatched. The CDR3 is CSARVRAGQGYYEQYF. In nucleotides, the CDR3 is TGCAGTGCTAGAGTACGGGCGGGACAGGGATACTACGAGCAGTACTTC.

The chain joins TRBV28 to TRBJ1-3; no firm D call. The V and J ends lost 5 bases and 7 bases respectively, with 18 bases between them. The CDR3 contains 15 residues. Germline V gives CDR1 MDHEN, CDR2 SYDVKM. The CDR3 coding sequence is TGTGCCAGCAGTGCTCGGCCGTCCGCCGGGAACACCATATATTTT. Residues: CASSARPSAGNTIYF. The whole variable domain, remainder taken from reference TRBV28 and TRBJ1-3, is DVKVTQSSRYLVKRTGEKVFLECVQDMDHENMFWYRQDPGLGLRLIYFSYDVKMKEKGDIPEGYSVSREKKERFSLILESASTNQTSMYLCASSARPSAGNTIYFGEGSWLTVV.

V gene TRBV20-1 combines with J gene TRBJ2-7; a possible D gene is TRBD1 (7 bases). Germline-derived CDR1 and CDR2 are DFQATT and SNEGSKA (reference sequence). Trimming removed 5 bases at V and 6 bases at J, with 20 bases between. The CDR3 has 14 residues. The CDR3 loop reads CSAGGSDRRAEQYF. The DNA of the CDR3 is TGCAGTGCTGGAGGGTCGGACAGGCGGGCCGAGCAGTACTTC.

The V call is TRBV27, the J call TRBJ2-2; TRBD1 is a possible D gene (5 bases). The germline gives CDR1 MNHEY, CDR2 SMNVEV (reference sequence). Trimming removed 7 bases at V and 1 base at J, with 13 bases between. The CDR3 consists of 15 residues. CDR3 sequence: CASIKGQGNTGELFF. CDR3 in DNA: TGTGCCAGCATTAAAGGTCAGGGGAACACCGGGGAGCTGTTTTTT.

The V call is TRBV27, the J call TRBJ2-1; 7 bases are shared with TRBD2. From germline, CDR1 is MNHEY and CDR2 SMNVEV (reference sequence). This CDR3 contains 14 residues. With V trimmed by 10 bases and J by 9 bases, 15 bases remained unmatched. The CDR3 nucleotides are TGTGCCACCAGGGAGGGGCGGGAGTCCAGTGAGCAGTTCTTC. Translated, it gives CATREGRESSEQFF.

This chain connects TRBV10-1 to TRBJ2-1; tentatively, D is TRBD1 (6 bases). The CDR3 totals 12 residues. V was pared by 4 bases and J by 13 bases, with 14 bases between. CDR1 WNHNN and CDR2 SYGVQD come from the germline V gene (reference sequence). The CDR3 nucleotides are TGCGCCAGCAGTGGGACAGCCCGCCACCAGTTCTTC. Amino acids: CASSGTARHQFF.

This clonotype has just a few counts. This rearrangement joins TRBV27 to TRBJ2-4; D possibly matches TRBD1 or TRBD2 (5 bases each). Germline-derived CDR1 and CDR2 are MNHEY and SMNVEV (reference sequence). There are 15 residues in the CDR3. The V end was cut by 5 bases, the J end by 4 bases, with 15 bases between. The CDR3 reads CASSHRDPTKNIQYF. CDR3 bases: TGTGCCAGCAGTCACCGGGACCCAACTAAAAACATTCAGTACTTC.

This clonotype is labeled as medium-sized. V is TRBV27 and J is TRBJ1-1; D is possibly TRBD1 (5 bases). Germline V CDR1 and CDR2: MNHEY, SMNVEV (reference sequence). The CDR3 spans 13 residues. The ends were cut back, 4 bases at V and 8 bases at J, with 14 bases in the middle. The CDR3 loop is CASSWGWEAEAFF. The CDR3 DNA sequence: TGTGCCAGCAGTTGGGGGTGGGAGGCGGAAGCTTTCTTT.

The chain employs TRBV20-1 and TRBJ2-1; D not certain. V was clipped by 3 bases and J by 8 bases, with 11 bases between them. Germline loops: CDR1 DFQATT, CDR2 SNEGSKA (reference sequence). The CDR3 runs to 12 residues. This CDR3 is CSASLWIDEQFF. The CDR3 nucleotides read TGCAGTGCTAGTCTATGGATCGATGAGCAGTTCTTC.

The chain is built from TRBV28 and TRBJ1-5; D is ambiguous. Trimming cost V 0 bases and J 3 bases, with 3 bases left between them. Germline V gives CDR1 MDHEN, CDR2 SYDVKM. This CDR3 spans 13 amino acids. CDR3 DNA sequence: TGTGCCAGCAGTTTATGGCTCAATCAGCCCCAGCATTTT. It is translated as CASSLWLNQPQHF.